Below, one T cell receptor (beta chain) is given with its context. The antigen is undetermined. The table came from immunoSEQ multiplex PCR; TCRdb's copy has only in-frame clones and leaves some out. The sample has 43,000 or so clones, 70% to 90% seen once. This record comes from a study of OX40 agonist ivuxolimab in advanced cancers. Study results and limitations: The study observed clonal expansion of CD4+ and CD8+ blood T cells by week 6 at 0.1 to 3.0 mg/kg. Averaging showed that CD8+ T cells had more expanded clones than CD4+ did. The authors did not determine the antigen specificity of the expanded peripheral T cells.

Autoimmune disease history or systemic immunosuppression led to patient exclusion. The CDR3 extends over 15 amino acids. V shed 6 bases and J 2 bases; nucleotides not matched to a gene: 5. Germline V gene data show CDR1 as KGHSH and CDR2 as LQKENI. Source: CD4+ or CD8+ T cells sorted from blood, taken in a trial of the OX40 agonist ivuxolimab. The V call is TRBV18, the J call TRBJ2-3; TRBD1 agrees at 10 bases. The clonotype comes from an adult with an advanced solid tumor such as melanoma, head and neck, liver or kidney cancer. CDR3 bases: TGTGCCAGCTCCCCGGGACAGGGGATCACAGATACGCAGTATTTT. Translated, it gives CASSPGQGITDTQYF.